Listed below are T cell receptor beta chains from one sample, sequenced in a study of cytomegalovirus exposure and HLA in healthy donors. Method: immunoSEQ multiplex PCR; TCRdb's copy keeps in-frame clones and lacks some. The table records about 140,000 clones, 75% to 80% of them present only once. Material: PBMCs. All receptors come from a man aged 30 to 39 in good health and CMV-seronegative. The CDR3 runs from the conserved cysteine through the conserved F or W. Fields, in order: CDR3 protein, CDR3 DNA, D gene, clone size, J gene, V gene. The D gene is left open where the match is weak. Only some rows state a clone size, as once, few, many or a class for expanded clones.

CASSGSNEQFF	TGTGCCAGCAGTGGGAGCAATGAGCAGTTCTTC	.	.	TRBJ2-1	TRBV28
CASSPTGVETQYF	TGTGCCAGCAGCCCAACAGGGGTAGAGACCCAGTACTTC	TRBD1	.	TRBJ2-5	TRBV11-2
CASNSGQGLLYYGYTF	TGTGCCAGCAATTCGGGACAGGGGTTACTCTACTATGGCTACACCTTC	TRBD1	.	TRBJ1-2	TRBV2
CASSQGQVPSYEQYF	TGTGCCAGCAGTCAAGGACAGGTGCCGTCCTACGAGCAGTACTTC	TRBD1	.	TRBJ2-7	TRBV5-4
CASSESGSSYNEQFF	TGTGCCAGCAGTGAAAGCGGGAGCTCCTACAATGAGCAGTTCTTC	TRBD2	.	TRBJ2-1	TRBV6-1
CASSLERGNAGELFF	TGTGCCAGCAGCTTAGAGCGGGGAAACGCCGGGGAGCTGTTTTTT	TRBD2	.	TRBJ2-2	TRBV7-6
CAISVRQNTEAFF	TGTGCCATCAGTGTGCGACAGAACACTGAAGCTTTCTTT	.	few	TRBJ1-1	TRBV10-3
CASSSVASGLNEQYF	TGTGCCAGCAGTTCCGTCGCTAGCGGGTTAAACGAGCAGTACTTC	TRBD2	.	TRBJ2-7	TRBV6-5
CASSGPGLAVHWAQETQYF	TGCGCCAGCAGTGGCCCGGGACTAGCGGTTCATTGGGCTCAAGAGACCCAGTACTTC	TRBD2	few	TRBJ2-5	TRBV10-2
CASSEGTGNYEQYF	TGTGCCAGCAGTGAAGGGACAGGAAACTACGAGCAGTACTTC	TRBD1	.	TRBJ2-7	TRBV2
CASSLPESRVNYLRSDDTQYF	TGTGCCAGCAGCCTCCCCGAGAGCCGCGTGAATTACCTGAGGTCCGACGATACGCAGTATTTT	.	.	TRBJ2-3	TRBV28
CASSPLADEQFF	TGCGCCAGCAGCCCATTAGCGGATGAGCAGTTCTTC	.	.	TRBJ2-1	TRBV5-1
CASSPSSGANVLTF	TGTGCCAGCAGCCCCTCCTCTGGGGCCAACGTCCTGACTTTC	.	.	TRBJ2-6	TRBV11-3
CASSPGQEDYGYTF	TGTGCCAGCAGCCCGGGACAGGAGGACTATGGCTACACCTTC	TRBD1	.	TRBJ1-2	TRBV7-3
CASSLGYREAFF	TGTGCCAGCAGTTTAGGCTACAGGGAAGCTTTCTTT	.	.	TRBJ1-1	TRBV28
CASRTAPGTSGSRSYNEQFF	TGTGCCAGCAGGACCGCCCCCGGGACTAGCGGGAGTAGGAGCTACAATGAGCAGTTCTTC	TRBD2	.	TRBJ2-1	TRBV27
CASRLDRSSYNEQFF	TGTGCCAGCAGACTCGACAGAAGCTCCTACAATGAGCAGTTCTTC	.	.	TRBJ2-1	TRBV6-1
CASRRTSGPPGEQFF	TGTGCCAGCAGACGGACTAGCGGACCCCCAGGTGAGCAGTTCTTC	TRBD2	.	TRBJ2-1	TRBV6-1
CASSLLAGAFYEQFF	TGCGCCAGCAGCTTACTAGCGGGAGCATTCTATGAGCAGTTCTTC	TRBD2	.	TRBJ2-1	TRBV5-1
CASSGSLAGDVSGEQFF	TGCGCCAGCAGCGGATCCCTAGCGGGAGACGTATCAGGTGAGCAGTTCTTC	TRBD2	.	TRBJ2-1	TRBV5-1
CASSLGQEVGYTF	TGTGCCAGCTCACTCGGACAAGAGGTTGGCTACACCTTC	.	.	TRBJ1-2	TRBV18
CASSPRDRVHEQYF	TGCGCCAGCAGCCCCCGGGACAGGGTGCATGAGCAGTACTTC	TRBD1	.	TRBJ2-7	TRBV5-1
CASSPLGGQYQPQHF	TGTGCCAGCAGCCCTCTGGGGGGGCAGTATCAGCCCCAGCATTTT	.	.	TRBJ1-5	TRBV2
CASAEPTSGMDEQFF	TGCGCCAGCGCGGAACCGACTAGCGGGATGGATGAGCAGTTCTTC	TRBD2	once	TRBJ2-1	TRBV10-1
CASSEGWRGGRMSGELFF	TGTGCCAGCAGTGAAGGGTGGAGGGGGGGGCGAATGTCCGGGGAGCTGTTTTTT	.	.	TRBJ2-2	TRBV6-1
CASSSGLAGANNEQFF	TGTGCCAGCAGCTCGGGACTAGCGGGAGCAAACAATGAGCAGTTCTTC	TRBD2	once	TRBJ2-1	TRBV11-2
CASCQGAGSTDTQYF	TGCGCCAGCTGTCAGGGGGCAGGGTCCACAGATACGCAGTATTTT	TRBD1	.	TRBJ2-3	TRBV5-1
CASSTGVGSYEQYF	TGTGCCAGCAGCACGGGAGTCGGGTCCTACGAGCAGTACTTC	.	.	TRBJ2-7	TRBV7-6
CASSEAKGVPETQYF	TGTGCCAGCAGTGAGGCTAAGGGGGTCCCAGAGACCCAGTACTTC	.	few	TRBJ2-5	TRBV25-1
CSVDTGGGQYF	TGCAGCGTTGACACAGGGGGGGGCCAGTACTTC	.	once	TRBJ2-5	TRBV29-1
CSLTGDNDNEQFF	TGCAGCCTCACAGGGGATAATGACAATGAGCAGTTCTTC	TRBD1	.	TRBJ2-1	TRBV29-1
CASSEYRVPYEQYF	TGTGCCAGCAGTGAATACAGGGTCCCCTACGAGCAGTACTTC	.	few	TRBJ2-7	TRBV6-1
CASSRDSYNEQFF	TGTGCCAGCAGCCGGGACAGCTACAATGAGCAGTTCTTC	TRBD1	.	TRBJ2-1	TRBV14
CSALGQGTEKLFF	TGCAGCGCCCTGGGACAGGGGACTGAAAAACTGTTTTTT	TRBD1	.	TRBJ1-4	TRBV29-1
CASIPGQGSDGYTF	TGTGCCAGCATACCGGGACAGGGGTCGGATGGCTACACCTTC	TRBD1	once	TRBJ1-2	TRBV6-5
CATSRDLSRGGFKTNEKLFF	TGTGCCACCAGCAGAGATTTAAGTCGAGGAGGTTTTAAAACTAATGAAAAACTGTTTTTT	.	few	TRBJ1-4	TRBV15
CASSFRQGTGELFF	TGCGCCAGCAGCTTCCGACAGGGGACCGGGGAGCTGTTTTTT	TRBD1	.	TRBJ2-2	TRBV5-1
CAIKDGSSYNEQFF	TGTGCCATCAAGGACGGGAGCTCCTACAATGAGCAGTTCTTC	.	.	TRBJ2-1	TRBV10-3
CASSPSGNTEAFF	TGTGCCAGCAGCCCCTCAGGGAACACTGAAGCTTTCTTT	.	.	TRBJ1-1	TRBV5-6
CASSPYPGLEDTQYF	TGTGCCAGCAGTCCCTACCCGGGGTTGGAAGATACGCAGTATTTT	.	.	TRBJ2-3	TRBV28
CSVRTSGGDTQYF	TGCAGCGTCCGGACTAGCGGGGGTGATACGCAGTATTTT	TRBD2	.	TRBJ2-3	TRBV29-1
CASSYSPSGTYEQYF	TGTGCCAGCAGTTATAGCCCTAGCGGAACCTACGAGCAGTACTTC	TRBD2	few	TRBJ2-7	TRBV6-5
CASSELLSGGSYNEQFF	TGCGCCAGCAGCGAACTCCTTAGCGGGGGCTCCTACAATGAGCAGTTCTTC	TRBD2	.	TRBJ2-1	TRBV5-1
CASSWTERNTIYF	TGTGCCAGCAGTTGGACCGAGCGGAACACCATATATTTT	.	.	TRBJ1-3	TRBV11-2
CSVEIYNQETQYF	TGCAGCGTTGAAATTTACAATCAAGAGACCCAGTACTTC	.	.	TRBJ2-5	TRBV29-1
CAWKAAGGTDTQYF	TGTGCCTGGAAAGCAGCGGGAGGCACAGATACGCAGTATTTT	TRBD2	.	TRBJ2-3	TRBV30
CASSPRLAGRGNEQFF	TGTGCCAGCAGCCCACGACTAGCGGGACGAGGCAATGAGCAGTTCTTC	TRBD2	.	TRBJ2-1	TRBV11-2
CASSQTNENGYTF	TGTGCCAGCAGCCAAACGAACGAGAATGGCTACACCTTC	.	.	TRBJ1-2	TRBV7-9
CASKAGQGFGNQPQHF	TGTGCCAGTAAAGCCGGACAGGGCTTCGGAAATCAGCCCCAGCATTTT	TRBD1	.	TRBJ1-5	TRBV19
CASSWDRTQQGNQPQHF	TGTGCCAGTAGCTGGGACAGGACACAGCAGGGCAATCAGCCCCAGCATTTT	TRBD1	.	TRBJ1-5	TRBV19
CASRTGGQEQYF	TGTGCCAGCAGGACAGGGGGCCAAGAGCAGTACTTC	TRBD1	few	TRBJ2-7	TRBV27